These 9 T cell receptor beta chains originate from one sample sequenced in a study of T cell responses to AZD1222 COVID-19 vaccine (dated by TCRdb to the early 2020s). This specimen's time point label, per the study, means: baseline before first vaccination. Receptors were amplified or captured by the immunoSEQ multiplex PCR assay. TCRdb provides this immuneACCESS table in a form limited to in-frame rearrangements. Some clones are lacking; in checked studies, under half of them reflect an unresolved V gene, and why the rest are absent is not known. The sample table shows 45,000 to 55,000 clones, and about 80% are seen once. The ten largest clones represent 10% of the sample. The sample in question was peripheral blood, obtained on day 0 of AZD1222 vaccination. The receptors were gathered from an adult in good health.

CDR3 protein: CASSQGTGSYEQYF. DNA of the CDR3: TGTGCCAGCAGCCAAGGGACGGGCTCCTACGAGCAGTACTTC. V gene TRBV3-1 (or the pseudogene TRBV3-2) combines with J gene TRBJ2-7; D call uncertain. V dropped 1 base and J dropped 0 bases, with 7 bases sitting between them. The CDR3 is made up of 14 amino acids. Germline CDR1 is LGHDT and CDR2 is YNNKEL (reference sequence).

This sequence joins TRBV7-8 and TRBJ1-1; weak D call: TRBD1 (6 bases). This CDR3 has 15 amino acids. Germline CDR1 and CDR2: SGHVS and FQNEAQ. Trimming cost V 5 bases and J 4 bases, with 17 bases left between them. The CDR3 spells CASSRTGKGGTEAFF. The DNA of the CDR3 is TGTGCCAGCAGCCGAACAGGGAAGGGCGGCACTGAAGCTTTCTTT.

The chain joins TRBV7-9 to TRBJ2-1, with 8 bases fitting TRBD2. Germline CDR1 and CDR2: SEHNR and FQNEAQ (reference sequence). V was pared by 1 base and J by 3 bases, with 5 bases of the junction left unmatched. The CDR3 contains 16 residues. The CDR3 here is CASSLVGTRNYNEQFF. The CDR3 DNA reads as TGTGCCAGCAGCTTAGTCGGGACTAGAAACTACAATGAGCAGTTCTTC.

This clone was observed a handful of times. The gene calls are TRBV7-9 and TRBJ1-2; 9 bases agree with TRBD1. The CDR3 loop spans 14 amino acids. Per the germline V gene, CDR1 is SEHNR and CDR2 is FQNEAQ (reference sequence). Trimming at V came to 2 bases and at J to 7 bases, leaving 5 bases not matched to a gene. The CDR3 DNA reads as TGTGCCAGCAGCTTATTACAGGGGGCGGCTGGCTACACCTTC. This codes for CASSLLQGAAGYTF.

The chain is built from TRBV18 and TRBJ2-2; 8 bases are a match to TRBD1. Trimming took 2 bases from V and 0 from J; bases not matched to a gene: 2. The CDR3 extends over 16 amino acids. The germline CDR1 and CDR2 sequences are KGHSH and LQKENI. The CDR3 nucleotides read TGTGCCAGCTCACCAAGGGACAGGACGAACACCGGGGAGCTGTTTTTT. Translating it yields CASSPRDRTNTGELFF.

The CDR3 sequence is CASSPNQHPWEQYF. The CDR3 DNA is TGTGCCAGCAGCCCAAATCAGCATCCTTGGGAGCAGTACTTC. The chain recombines TRBV5-8 with TRBJ2-7; no firm D call. From germline, CDR1 is SGHTS and CDR2 YDEGEE. The germline V and J ends were trimmed by 4 bases and 7 bases, with 18 bases remaining between them. The CDR3 runs to 14 residues. The full variable domain, completed using reference TRBV5-8 and TRBJ2-7, is EAGVTQSPTHLIKTRGQQATLRCSPISGHTSVYWYQQALGLGLQFLLWYDEGEERNRGNFPPRFSGRQFPNYSSELNVNALELEDSALYLCASSPNQHPWEQYFGPGTRLTVT.

The chain joins TRBV4-1 to TRBJ1-5, with D hard to call. The germline V and J ends were trimmed by 2 bases and 5 bases, with 10 bases remaining between them. There are 14 residues in the CDR3. Germline assignment: CDR1 MGHRA and CDR2 YSYEKL. This chain's CDR3 is CASSQTGPHQPQHF. The CDR3 DNA follows: TGCGCCAGCAGCCAAACGGGCCCGCATCAGCCCCAGCATTTT.

The chain combines TRBV11-2 with TRBJ2-7; the D gene is possibly TRBD2 (6 bases). The CDR3 covers 16 residues. Trimming left V 2 bases short and J 1 base short, with 15 bases between. In germline, CDR1 is SGHAT, CDR2 FQNNGV. The CDR3 nucleotides are TGTGCCAGCAGCTTATTGGGGGGAAAAGGGTCCTACGAGCAGTACTTC. This sequence encodes CASSLLGGKGSYEQYF.

V and J are TRBV3-1 (or the pseudogene TRBV3-2) and TRBJ2-2, with 9 bases matching TRBD1. Germline V lookup: CDR1 LGHDT, CDR2 YNNKEL (reference sequence). The CDR3 covers 16 residues. Trimming at V came to 1 base and at J to 6 bases, leaving 6 bases not matched to a gene. CDR3 bases: TGTGCCAGCAGCCAAGGGAACAGGGGGCGGGCCGGGGAGCTGTTTTTT. Translated: CASSQGNRGRAGELFF.